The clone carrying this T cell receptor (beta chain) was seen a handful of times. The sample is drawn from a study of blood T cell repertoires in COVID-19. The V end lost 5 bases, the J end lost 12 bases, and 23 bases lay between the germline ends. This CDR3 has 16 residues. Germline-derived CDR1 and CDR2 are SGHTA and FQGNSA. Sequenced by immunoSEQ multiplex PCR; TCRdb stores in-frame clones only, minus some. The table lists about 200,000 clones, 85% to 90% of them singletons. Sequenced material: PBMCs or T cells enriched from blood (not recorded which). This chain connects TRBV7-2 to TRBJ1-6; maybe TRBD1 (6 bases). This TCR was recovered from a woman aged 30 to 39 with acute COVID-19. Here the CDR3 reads CASSRGGQYGAGPLHF. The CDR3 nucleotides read TGTGCCAGCAGCCGCGGAGGACAGTACGGGGCAGGACCCCTCCACTTT.